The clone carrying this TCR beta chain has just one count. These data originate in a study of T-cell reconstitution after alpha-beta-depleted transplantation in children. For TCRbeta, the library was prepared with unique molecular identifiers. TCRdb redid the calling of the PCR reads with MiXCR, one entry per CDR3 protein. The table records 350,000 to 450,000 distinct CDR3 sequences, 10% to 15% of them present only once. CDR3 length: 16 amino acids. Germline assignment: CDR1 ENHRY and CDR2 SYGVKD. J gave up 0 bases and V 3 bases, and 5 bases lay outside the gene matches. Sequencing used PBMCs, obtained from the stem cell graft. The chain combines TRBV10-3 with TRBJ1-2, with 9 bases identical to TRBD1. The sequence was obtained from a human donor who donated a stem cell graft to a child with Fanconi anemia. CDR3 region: CAISDPWTGANYGYTF. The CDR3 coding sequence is TGTGCCATCAGTGACCCTTGGACAGGGGCTAACTATGGCTACACCTTC.